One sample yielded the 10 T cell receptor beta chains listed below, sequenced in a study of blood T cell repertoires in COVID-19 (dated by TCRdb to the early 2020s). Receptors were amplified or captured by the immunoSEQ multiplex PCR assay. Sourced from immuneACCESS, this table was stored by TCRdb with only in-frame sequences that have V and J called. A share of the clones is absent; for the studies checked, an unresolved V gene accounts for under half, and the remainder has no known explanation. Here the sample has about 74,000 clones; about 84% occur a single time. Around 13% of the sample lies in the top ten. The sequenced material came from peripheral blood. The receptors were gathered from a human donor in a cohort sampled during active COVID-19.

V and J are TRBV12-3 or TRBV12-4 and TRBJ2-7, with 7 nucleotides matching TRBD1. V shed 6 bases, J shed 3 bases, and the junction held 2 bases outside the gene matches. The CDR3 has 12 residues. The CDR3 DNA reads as TGTGCCAGCAGCCGACAGGGCTACGAGCAGTACTTC. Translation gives CASSRQGYEQYF.

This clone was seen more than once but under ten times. The CDR3 spells CASSRSIPGQTNYGYTF. The CDR3 bases are TGTGCCAGCAGCCGCAGCATACCGGGACAGACTAACTATGGCTACACCTTC. The chain employs TRBV11-2 and TRBJ1-2, with 7 bases aligning to TRBD1. With V trimmed by 5 bases and J by 0 bases, 12 bases remained unmatched. CDR1 and CDR2 from the germline V gene are SGHAT and FQNNGV. The CDR3 is made up of 17 amino acids.

CDR3 in amino acids: CASSRGQDEKLFF. The CDR3 DNA reads as TGCGCCAGCAGTAGGGGACAGGATGAAAAACTGTTTTTT. V and J are TRBV10-1 and TRBJ1-4, with 8 bases lining up with TRBD1. Per germline, CDR1 WNHNN and CDR2 SYGVQD (reference sequence). Losses at the gene ends were 5 bases for V and 6 bases for J; bases not matched to a gene: 2. CDR3 length: 13 amino acids.

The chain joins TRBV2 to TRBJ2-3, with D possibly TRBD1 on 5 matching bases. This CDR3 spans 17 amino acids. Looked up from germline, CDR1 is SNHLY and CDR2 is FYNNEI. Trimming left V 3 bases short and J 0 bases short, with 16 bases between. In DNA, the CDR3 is TGTGCCAGCAGTGACTTACGGCGACAGAGAAGCACAGATACGCAGTATTTT. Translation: CASSDLRRQRSTDTQYF.

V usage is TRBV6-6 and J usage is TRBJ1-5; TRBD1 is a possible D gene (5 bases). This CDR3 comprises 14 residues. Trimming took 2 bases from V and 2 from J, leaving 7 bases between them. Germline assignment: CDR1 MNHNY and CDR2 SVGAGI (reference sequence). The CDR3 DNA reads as TGTGCCAGCAGTTACCGGGGGGGCAATCAGCCCCAGCATTTT. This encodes CASSYRGGNQPQHF.

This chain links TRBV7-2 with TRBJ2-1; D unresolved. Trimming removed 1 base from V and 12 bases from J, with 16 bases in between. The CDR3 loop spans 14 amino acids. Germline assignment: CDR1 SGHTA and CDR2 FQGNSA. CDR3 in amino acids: CASSLVESRGAQFF. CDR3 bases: TGTGCCAGCAGCTTAGTCGAGAGCCGTGGTGCGCAGTTCTTC.

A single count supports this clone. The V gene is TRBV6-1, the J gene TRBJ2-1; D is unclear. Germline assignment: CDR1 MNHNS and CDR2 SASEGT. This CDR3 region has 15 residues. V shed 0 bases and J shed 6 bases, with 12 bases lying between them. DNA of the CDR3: TGTGCCAGCAGTGAAGCGCTTCGTGTCGGCAATGAGCAGTTCTTC. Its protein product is CASSEALRVGNEQFF.

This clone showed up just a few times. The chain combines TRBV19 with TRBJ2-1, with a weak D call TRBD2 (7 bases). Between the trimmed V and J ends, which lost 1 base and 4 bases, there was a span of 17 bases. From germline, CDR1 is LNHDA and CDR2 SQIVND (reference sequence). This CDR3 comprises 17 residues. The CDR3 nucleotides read TGTGCCAGTAGTATAGTTACCGTCGGGGGGCTTTACAATGAGCAGTTCTTC. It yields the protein CASSIVTVGGLYNEQFF.

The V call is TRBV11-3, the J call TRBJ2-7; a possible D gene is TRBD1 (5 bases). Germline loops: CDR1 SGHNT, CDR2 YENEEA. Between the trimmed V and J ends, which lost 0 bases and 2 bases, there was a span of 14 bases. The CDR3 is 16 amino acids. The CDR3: CASSLDRPDRAYEQYF. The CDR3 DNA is TGTGCCAGCAGCTTAGATCGCCCCGACAGAGCCTACGAGCAGTACTTC.

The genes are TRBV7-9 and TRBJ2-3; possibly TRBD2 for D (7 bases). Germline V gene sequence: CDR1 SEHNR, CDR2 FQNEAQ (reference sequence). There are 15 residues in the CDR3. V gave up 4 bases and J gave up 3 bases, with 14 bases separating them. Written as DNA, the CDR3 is TGTGCCAGCAGCTCGGGGGGCTTACCTACAGATACGCAGTATTTT. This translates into CASSSGGLPTDTQYF. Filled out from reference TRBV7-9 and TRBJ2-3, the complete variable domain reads DTGVSQNPRHKITKRGQNVTFRCDPISEHNRLYWYRQTLGQGPEFLTYFQNEAQLEKSRLLSDRFSAERPKGSFSTLEIQRTEQGDSAMYLCASSSGGLPTDTQYFGPGTRLTVL.